This entry lists 14 T cell receptor beta chains sequenced from one sample in a study of CXCR3-negative and CXCR3-positive naive CD8 T cells. The libraries of TRB cDNA were prepared using 5' RACE with UMI labels. TCRdb reprocessed the 5' RACE reads, keeping one entry per CDR3 protein, no DNA. The sample table includes some 45,000 distinct CDR3 sequences. The sequencing input was naive CXCR3- CD8+ T cells from blood. Subset described: CD45RO-CCR7+CD27+CD95- naive CD8+ T cells lacking CXCR3 (TNR3-). The source is a human donor in good health. Some clones in this sample may be carry-over from other donors' samples.

The V and J genes are TRBV29-1 and TRBJ1-2. The CDR3 contains 13 residues. The germline gives CDR1 SQVTM, CDR2 ANQGSEA. The CDR3 sequence: CIVPDQLNYGYTF.

V is TRBV7-9 and J is TRBJ1-5; lacking DNA, the TRBD1 call made by TCRdb goes unchecked. The CDR3 spans 13 residues. The germline V gene has CDR1 SEHNR and CDR2 FQNEAQ (reference sequence). The CDR3 loop is CASSRGVNQPQHF.

The chain couples TRBV6-2 or TRBV6-3 to TRBJ2-5; TCRdb returns TRBD2, unconfirmable since there is no DNA. The CDR3 loop spans 14 amino acids. Germline CDR1 and CDR2: MNHEY and SVGEGT. This CDR3 reads CASSYRTSFETQYF.

The chain carries TRBV18 and TRBJ1-1; with no DNA, the TCRdb D assignment of TRBD1 cannot be verified. Germline V gives CDR1 KGHSH, CDR2 LQKENI. The length of the CDR3 is 15 residues. CDR3 loop: CASSPRGARAGEAFF.

The CDR3 here is CASRYIAGVGYNEQFF. This chain uses TRBV28 with TRBJ2-1; TCRdb calls TRBD2, which cannot be checked without DNA. Germline V CDR1 and CDR2: MDHEN, SYDVKM. This CDR3 contains 16 residues. The full variable domain, with the rest looked up from reference TRBV28 and TRBJ2-1, is DVKVTQSSRYLVKRTGEKVFLECVQDMDHENMFWYRQDPGLGLRLIYFSYDVKMKEKGDIPEGYSVSREKKERFSLILESASTNQTSMYLCASRYIAGVGYNEQFFGPGTRLTVL.

The chain employs TRBV5-1 and TRBJ2-7; TCRdb gives TRBD1 as the D gene, but with no DNA this cannot be confirmed. In germline, CDR1 is SGHRS, CDR2 YFSETQ. The CDR3 spans 16 residues. The chain's CDR3 is CASSLQEVARSYEQYF. Using reference TRBV5-1 and TRBJ2-7 for the parts outside the CDR3, the full variable domain is KAGVTQTPRYLIKTRGQQVTLSCSPISGHRSVSWYQQTPGQGLQFLFEYFSETQRNKGNFPGRFSGRQFSNSRSEMNVSTLELGDSALYLCASSLQEVARSYEQYFGPGTRLTVT.

The chain links TRBV20-1 to TRBJ2-7. The germline V gene has CDR1 DFQATT and CDR2 SNEGSKA (reference sequence). The CDR3 has 14 amino acids. The CDR3 reads CSARDGLSSYEQYF.

The J gene is TRBJ2-3, the V gene TRBV4-3; TCRdb returns TRBD1, unconfirmable since there is no DNA. From germline, CDR1 is LGHNA and CDR2 YSLEER. The CDR3 is 17 residues long. CDR3 region: CASSQDGDASGFDVQYF.

J is TRBJ2-7 and V is TRBV5-1; lacking DNA, the TRBD2 call made by TCRdb goes unchecked. Germline loops: CDR1 SGHRS, CDR2 YFSETQ. The CDR3 runs to 15 residues. The CDR3 reads CASRIGLAGFYEQYF.

V usage is TRBV20-1 and J usage is TRBJ2-3. Germline-derived CDR1 and CDR2 are DFQATT and SNEGSKA (reference sequence). This CDR3 comprises 17 residues. CDR3 sequence reads: CSARDLLAARSTDTQYF.

The genes are TRBV5-1 and TRBJ2-7. Germline V gives CDR1 SGHRS, CDR2 YFSETQ. This CDR3 spans 13 amino acids. CDR3: CASSGEGYYEQYF.

This CDR3 reads CASSILAQGPYEQYF. The chain employs TRBV19 and TRBJ2-7; TCRdb indicates TRBD1, and absent DNA this call remains unverified. The germline CDR1 and CDR2 sequences are LNHDA and SQIVND (reference sequence). This CDR3 spans 15 amino acids.

V is TRBV6-5 and J is TRBJ2-7; the D call from TCRdb, TRBD1, cannot be confirmed without DNA. Germline loops: CDR1 MNHEY, CDR2 SVGAGI. This CDR3 comprises 15 residues. This chain's CDR3 is CASSYRDGSSYEQYF.

The genes are TRBV28 and TRBJ2-3; the TRBD1 assignment by TCRdb is unverifiable without DNA. The CDR3 has 16 amino acids. In germline, CDR1 is MDHEN, CDR2 SYDVKM. CDR3 residues: CATSLRDSGIADTQYF.